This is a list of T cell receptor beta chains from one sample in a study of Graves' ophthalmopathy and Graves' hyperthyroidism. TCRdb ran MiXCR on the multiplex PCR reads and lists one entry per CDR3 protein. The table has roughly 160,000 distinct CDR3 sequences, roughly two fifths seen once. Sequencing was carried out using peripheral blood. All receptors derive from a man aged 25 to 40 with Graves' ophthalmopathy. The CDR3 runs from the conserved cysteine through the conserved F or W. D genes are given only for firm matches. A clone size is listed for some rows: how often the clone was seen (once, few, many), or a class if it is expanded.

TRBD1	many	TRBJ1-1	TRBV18	TGTGCCAGCTCTCGGACAGGGGGAGGAGGCGCCACTGAAGCTTTCTTT	CASSRTGGGGATEAFF
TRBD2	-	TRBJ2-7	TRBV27	TGTGCCAGCAGTTCGACGACCGGGACTAGCGGGGAGATCACCTACGAGCAGTACTTC	CASSSTTGTSGEITYEQYF
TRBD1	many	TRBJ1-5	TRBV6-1	TGTGCCAGCAGCGGGACAGGGAGGGGCGTCAATCAGCCCCAGCATTTT	CASSGTGRGVNQPQHF
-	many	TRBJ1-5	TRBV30	TGTGCCTGGAGTGCACAGGGTGATCAGCCCCAGCATTTT	CAWSAQGDQPQHF
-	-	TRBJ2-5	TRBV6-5	TGTGCCAGCAGTTACTCGGGCGGGACGCGGACCCAGTACTTC	CASSYSGGTRTQYF
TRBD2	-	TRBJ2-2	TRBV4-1	TGCGCCAGCAGCCAAAACCTGGGACTAGCGGGAGGAGGGGACACCGGGGAGCTGTTTTTT	CASSQNLGLAGGGDTGELFF
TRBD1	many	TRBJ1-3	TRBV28	TGTGCCAGCAGTTCGGCTGGGACAGGGGAGGGAAACACCATATATTTT	CASSSAGTGEGNTIYF
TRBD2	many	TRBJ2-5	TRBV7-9	TGTGCCAGCAGCACTCGACTAGCGGGAGTGTTGGAGACCCAGTACTTC	CASSTRLAGVLETQYF
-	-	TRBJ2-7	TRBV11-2	TGTGCCAGCAGCTTAGGGTGGCGGCGGGGCTCCTACGAGCAGTACTTC	CASSLGWRRGSYEQYF
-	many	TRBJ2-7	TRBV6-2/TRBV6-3	TGTGCCAGCAGACGGGACTTCAGCTACGAGCAGTACTTC	CASRRDFSYEQYF
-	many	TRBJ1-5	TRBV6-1	TGTGCCAGCAGTGAACTGGGGCCTCAGCCCCAGCATTTT	CASSELGPQPQHF
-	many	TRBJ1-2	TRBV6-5	TGTGCCAGCAGTAACCGGGATACCTATGGCTACACCTTC	CASSNRDTYGYTF
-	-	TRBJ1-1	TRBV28	TGTGCCAGCGGCCTCAAGGGGAAAGCTTTCTTT	CASGLKGKAFF
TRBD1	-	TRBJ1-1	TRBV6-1	TGTGCCAGCAGTCCAGGGACAGGGGGCGGGAACACTGAAGCTTTCTTT	CASSPGTGGGNTEAFF
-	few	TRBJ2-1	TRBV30	TGTGCCTGGAGTGGATCCCGACTTGGGGATGAGCAGTTCTTC	CAWSGSRLGDEQFF
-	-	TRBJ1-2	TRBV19	TGTGCCAGTACCCCGGAGGGCTGGTCTCGACCTAACTATGGCTACACCTTC	CASTPEGWSRPNYGYTF
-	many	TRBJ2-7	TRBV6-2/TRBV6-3	TGTGCCAGCAGTTACTCGGCCGAATACGAGCAGTACTTC	CASSYSAEYEQYF
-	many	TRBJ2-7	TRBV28	TGTGCCAGCAGCCTGGATTCGTCAGGGGCCTACGAGCAGTACTTC	CASSLDSSGAYEQYF
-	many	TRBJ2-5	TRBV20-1	TGCAGTGCTAGAGATCGGGAAATCGACTACCAAGAGACCCAGTACTTC	CSARDREIDYQETQYF
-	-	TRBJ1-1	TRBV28	TGTGCCAGCAGTTCCTTCGGTAGGGCGGCGAACACTGAAGCTTTCTTT	CASSSFGRAANTEAFF
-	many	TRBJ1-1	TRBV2	TGTGCCAGCAAACCGCCGGACACTGAAGCTTTCTTT	CASKPPDTEAFF
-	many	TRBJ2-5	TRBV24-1	TGTGCCACCAGTGATTTTAGCGGCCAAAACCAAGAGACCCAGTACTTC	CATSDFSGQNQETQYF
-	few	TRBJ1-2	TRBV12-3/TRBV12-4	TGTGCCAGCAGTTTAATGGGAAGTGATGGCTACACCTTC	CASSLMGSDGYTF
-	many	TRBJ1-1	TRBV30	TGTGCCTGGAGGGGAATGGTCGCTTTCTTT	CAWRGMVAFF
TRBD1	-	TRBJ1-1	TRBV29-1	TGCAGCGCCTTCAGGCTGGGACAGGGAAACACTGGAGCTTTCTTT	CSAFRLGQGNTGAFF
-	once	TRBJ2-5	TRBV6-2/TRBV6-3	TGTGCCAGCACCCTAGGTTTCTTTCAAGAGACCCAGTACTTC	CASTLGFFQETQYF
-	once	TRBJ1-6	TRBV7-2	TGTGCCAGCAGAATCGGCGTAGGACACCGTAATTCACCCCTCCACTTT	CASRIGVGHRNSPLHF
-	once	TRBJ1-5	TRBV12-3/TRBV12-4	TGTGCCAGCAGGGATCAGGGTGGCAATCAGCCCCAGCATTTT	CASRDQGGNQPQHF
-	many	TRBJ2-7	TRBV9	TGTGCCAGCAGCGTAGGGAGTCTAACCTACGAGCAGTACTTC	CASSVGSLTYEQYF
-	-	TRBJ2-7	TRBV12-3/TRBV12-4	TGTGCCAGCAGTTTGCTGGGGGGACCTTCCTCCTACGAGCAGTACTTC	CASSLLGGPSSYEQYF
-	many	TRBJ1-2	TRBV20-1	TGCAGTGCTAAGCGTACCGGGGCGTTCTATGGCTACACCTTC	CSAKRTGAFYGYTF
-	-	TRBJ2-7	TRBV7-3	TGTGCCAGCAGCCCACAAGGAGGGGATGCCTACGAGCAGTACTTC	CASSPQGGDAYEQYF
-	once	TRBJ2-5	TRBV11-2	TGTGCCAGCAGCCCCAAGCCTGGTGGGGTAGGTGAGACCCAGTACTTC	CASSPKPGGVGETQYF
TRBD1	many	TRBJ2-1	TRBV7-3	TGTGCCAGCAGCTTAAACCATCACGGGACAGGGGAAAGGGGGAAGCAGTTCTTC	CASSLNHHGTGERGKQFF
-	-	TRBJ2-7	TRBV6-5	TGTGCCAGCAGTTCGAACGGCGCTAGCAACTACGAGCAGTACTTC	CASSSNGASNYEQYF
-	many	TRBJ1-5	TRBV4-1	TGCGCCAGCAGCCATGGCGGGGGATGGGGTCAGCCCCAGCATTTT	CASSHGGGWGQPQHF
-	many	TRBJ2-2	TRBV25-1	TGTGCCAGCAGTGCCAGACGGGGCTTTAACACCGGGGAGCTGTTTTTT	CASSARRGFNTGELFF
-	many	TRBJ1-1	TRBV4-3	TGCGCCAGCAGCCCTCGGGACGGAGTGAACACTGAAGCTTTCTTT	CASSPRDGVNTEAFF
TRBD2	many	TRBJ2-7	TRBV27	TGTGCCAGCGGTAAGGGAGGGAAAAACGAGCAGTACTTC	CASGKGGKNEQYF
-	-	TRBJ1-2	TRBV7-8	TGTGCCAGCAGTTGGGCCAGGACTGATGGCTACACCTTC	CASSWARTDGYTF
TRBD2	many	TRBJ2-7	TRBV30	TGTGCCTGGAGTACCGGACTAGCGTCCTCCTACGAGCAGTACTTC	CAWSTGLASSYEQYF
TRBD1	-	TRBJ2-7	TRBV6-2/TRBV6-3	TGTGCCAGCAGACCCGGGACAGGGAGTGCCTACGAGCAGTACTTC	CASRPGTGSAYEQYF
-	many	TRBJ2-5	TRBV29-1	TGCAGCGTTGACCGGGGGCGGCAAGAGACCCAGTACTTC	CSVDRGRQETQYF